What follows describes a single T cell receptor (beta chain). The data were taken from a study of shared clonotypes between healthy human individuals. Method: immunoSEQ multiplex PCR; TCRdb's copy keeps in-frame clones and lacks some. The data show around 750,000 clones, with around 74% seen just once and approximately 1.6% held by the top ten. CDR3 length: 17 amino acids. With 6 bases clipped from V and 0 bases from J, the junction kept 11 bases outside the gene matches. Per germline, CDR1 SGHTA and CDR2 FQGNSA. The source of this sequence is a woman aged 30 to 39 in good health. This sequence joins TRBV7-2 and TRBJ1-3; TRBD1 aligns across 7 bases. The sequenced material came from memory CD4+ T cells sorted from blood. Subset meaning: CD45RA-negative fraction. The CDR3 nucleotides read TGTGCCAGCAGTCGAAGGGACAGCGATCTCTCTGGAAACACCATATATTTT. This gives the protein CASSRRDSDLSGNTIYF.